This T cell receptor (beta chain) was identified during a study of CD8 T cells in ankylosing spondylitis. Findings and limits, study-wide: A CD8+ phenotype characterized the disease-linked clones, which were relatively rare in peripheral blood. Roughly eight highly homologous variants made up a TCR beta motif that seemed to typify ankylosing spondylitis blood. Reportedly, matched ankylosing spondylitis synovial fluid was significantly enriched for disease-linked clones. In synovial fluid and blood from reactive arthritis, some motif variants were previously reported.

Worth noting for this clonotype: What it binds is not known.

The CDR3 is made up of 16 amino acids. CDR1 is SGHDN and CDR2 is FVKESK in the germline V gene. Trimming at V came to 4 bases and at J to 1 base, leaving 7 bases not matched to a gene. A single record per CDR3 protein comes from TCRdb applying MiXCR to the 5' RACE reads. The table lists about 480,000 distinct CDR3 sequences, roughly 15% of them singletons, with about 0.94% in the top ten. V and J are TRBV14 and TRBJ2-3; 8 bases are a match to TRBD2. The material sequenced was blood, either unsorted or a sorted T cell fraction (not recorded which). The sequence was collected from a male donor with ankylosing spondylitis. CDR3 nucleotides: TGTGCCAGCAGCCCAGGAGCGGGAGCCGGCACAGATACGCAGTATTTT. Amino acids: CASSPGAGAGTDTQYF.